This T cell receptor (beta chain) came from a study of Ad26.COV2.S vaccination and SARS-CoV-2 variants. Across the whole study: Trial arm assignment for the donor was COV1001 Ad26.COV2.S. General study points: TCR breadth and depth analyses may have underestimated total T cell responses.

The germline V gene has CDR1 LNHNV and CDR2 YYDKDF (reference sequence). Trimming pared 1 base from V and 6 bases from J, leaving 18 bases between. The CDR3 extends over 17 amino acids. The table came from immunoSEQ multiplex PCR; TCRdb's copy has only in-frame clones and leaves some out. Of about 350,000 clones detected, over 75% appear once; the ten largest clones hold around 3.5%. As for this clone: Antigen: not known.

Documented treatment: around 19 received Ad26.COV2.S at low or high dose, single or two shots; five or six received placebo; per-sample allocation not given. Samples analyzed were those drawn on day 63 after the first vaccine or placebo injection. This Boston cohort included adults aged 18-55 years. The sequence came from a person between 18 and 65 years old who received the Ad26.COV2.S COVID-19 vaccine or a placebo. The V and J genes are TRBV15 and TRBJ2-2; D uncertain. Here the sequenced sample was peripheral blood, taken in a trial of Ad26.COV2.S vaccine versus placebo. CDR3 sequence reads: CATSRGWERAFSGELFF. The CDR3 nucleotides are TGTGCCACCAGCAGAGGATGGGAAAGAGCTTTCTCCGGGGAGCTGTTTTTT.